Following are 9 T cell receptor beta chains from one sample sequenced in a study of shared clonotypes between healthy human individuals. The repertoire was sequenced with immunoSEQ multiplex PCR; TCRdb's copy has only in-frame clones and lacks some. In the table there are about 490,000 clones, 60% to 85% of which are singletons. Sequencing was performed on PBMCs. Receptors originate from a woman between 40 and 55 years old in good health. Some clones in this sample may be carry-over from other donors' samples.

J is TRBJ2-1 and V is TRBV7-2, with 7 bases aligning to TRBD2. This CDR3 comprises 15 residues. V shed 5 bases and J 4 bases; nucleotides not matched to a gene: 8. Per the germline V gene, CDR1 is SGHTA and CDR2 is FQGNSA. CDR3 DNA sequence: TGTGCCAGCAGCCCCGTGGCGGGAGCTTACAATGAGCAGTTCTTC. Its translation: CASSPVAGAYNEQFF.

The table lists this clone with a few counts. This rearrangement joins TRBV11-2 to TRBJ2-7; no definite D call. The V gene's germline CDR1 is SGHAT and CDR2 FQNNGV. V dropped 5 bases and J dropped 1 base, with 12 bases sitting between them. This CDR3 has 14 residues. CDR3: CASSRGRISYEQYF. The CDR3 DNA is TGTGCCAGCAGCCGTGGACGGATATCCTACGAGCAGTACTTC.

The rearrangement joins TRBV4-1 to TRBJ2-7; 10 nucleotides agree with TRBD1. V shed 6 bases, J shed 4 bases, and the junction held 12 bases outside the gene matches. The CDR3 is 16 amino acids. Germline V gene lookup returns CDR1 MGHRA and CDR2 YSYEKL. CDR3 sequence: CASSHGTGASSYEQYF. Written as DNA, the CDR3 is TGCGCCAGCAGTCACGGGACAGGGGCGTCCTCGTACGAGCAGTACTTC.

This clone is a singleton in its sample. CDR3 protein: CASSQEAGGAYGYTF. Written as DNA, the CDR3 is TGCGCCAGCAGCCAAGAGGCAGGGGGGGCCTATGGCTACACCTTC. The chain combines TRBV4-3 with TRBJ1-2, with 7 bases matching TRBD1. J gave up 4 bases and V 0 bases, and 5 bases lay outside the gene matches. The germline CDR1 and CDR2 sequences are LGHNA and YSLEER. This CDR3 region has 15 residues.

This clone has just a few counts. The V call is TRBV28, the J call TRBJ2-7, with D possibly called TRBD1 or TRBD2 (6 bases each). The germline CDR1 and CDR2 sequences are MDHEN and SYDVKM. The CDR3 has 17 residues. The V gene lost 6 bases and the J gene lost 2 bases, with 23 bases spanning the gap. CDR3 DNA sequence: TGTGCCAGCAGAGTTTCGCGACAGAGGGGGGCGACCTACGAGCAGTACTTC. The encoded protein is CASRVSRQRGATYEQYF.

In this sample, this clone turned up many times. The chain combines TRBV18 with TRBJ2-7; D is ambiguous. Per germline, CDR1 KGHSH and CDR2 LQKENI. Trimming cost V 1 base and J 4 bases, with 14 bases left between them. This CDR3 region has 15 residues. Here the CDR3 reads CASSPRAHLEYEQYF. The CDR3 DNA reads as TGTGCCAGCTCACCACGGGCCCACCTGGAGTACGAGCAGTACTTC.

This sequence joins TRBV4-1 and TRBJ1-2; a weak D match, TRBD1 (5 bases). V was shortened by 1 base and J by 4 bases, with 16 bases between the two germline ends. The V gene's germline CDR1 is MGHRA and CDR2 YSYEKL. CDR3 size: 16 residues. DNA of the CDR3: TGCGCCAGCAGCCAAGGTCCGGGACGGGAGGTCTATGGCTACACCTTC. It yields the protein CASSQGPGREVYGYTF.

This clone was seen only once. The chain employs TRBV18 and TRBJ1-2; 9 nucleotides line up with TRBD1. V lost 3 bases and J lost 1; bases outside the gene matches: 3. Germline CDR1 and CDR2: KGHSH and LQKENI. There are 15 residues in the CDR3. The CDR3 DNA follows: TGTGCCAGCTCACCCACGGGACAGGGTAACTATGGCTACACCTTC. This encodes CASSPTGQGNYGYTF.

This rearrangement joins TRBV29-1 to TRBJ2-1; tentatively, D is TRBD2 (6 bases). V gave up 4 bases and J gave up 1 base, with 8 bases separating them. CDR1 SQVTM and CDR2 ANQGSEA come from the germline V gene. The CDR3 consists of 13 residues. The CDR3 region is CSVGRGSYNEQFF. CDR3 nucleotide sequence: TGCAGCGTTGGTCGGGGGTCCTACAATGAGCAGTTCTTC.